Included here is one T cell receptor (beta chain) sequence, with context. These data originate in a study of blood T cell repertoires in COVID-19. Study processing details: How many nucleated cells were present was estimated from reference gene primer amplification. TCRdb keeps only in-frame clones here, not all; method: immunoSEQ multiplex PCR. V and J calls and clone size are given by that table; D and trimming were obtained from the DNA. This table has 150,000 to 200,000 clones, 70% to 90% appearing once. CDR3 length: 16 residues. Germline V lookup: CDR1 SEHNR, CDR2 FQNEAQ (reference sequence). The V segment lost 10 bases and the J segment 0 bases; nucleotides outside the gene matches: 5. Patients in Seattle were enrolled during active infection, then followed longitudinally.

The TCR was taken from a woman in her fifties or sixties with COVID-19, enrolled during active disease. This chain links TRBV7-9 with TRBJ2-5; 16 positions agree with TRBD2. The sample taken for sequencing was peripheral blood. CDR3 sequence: CATTGLAGGNQETQYF. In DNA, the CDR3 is TGTGCCACCACGGGACTAGCGGGGGGGAACCAAGAGACCCAGTACTTC.